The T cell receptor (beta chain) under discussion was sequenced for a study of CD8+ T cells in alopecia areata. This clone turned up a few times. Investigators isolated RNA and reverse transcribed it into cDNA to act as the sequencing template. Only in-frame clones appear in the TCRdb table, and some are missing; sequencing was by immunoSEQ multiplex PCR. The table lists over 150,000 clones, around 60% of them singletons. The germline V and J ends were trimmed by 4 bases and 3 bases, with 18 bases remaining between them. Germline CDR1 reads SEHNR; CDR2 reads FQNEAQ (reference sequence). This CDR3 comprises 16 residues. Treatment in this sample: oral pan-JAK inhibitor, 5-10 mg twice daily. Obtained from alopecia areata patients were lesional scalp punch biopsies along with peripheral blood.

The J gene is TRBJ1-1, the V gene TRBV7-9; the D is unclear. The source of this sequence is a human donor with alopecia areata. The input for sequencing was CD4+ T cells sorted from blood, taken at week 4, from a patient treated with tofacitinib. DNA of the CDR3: TGTGCCAGCAGCTCGGTATTCGCTCGGCCATACACTGAAGCTTTCTTT. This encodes CASSSVFARPYTEAFF.